This T cell receptor beta chain was profiled in a study of blood T cell repertoires in COVID-19 (dated by TCRdb to the early 2020s). Looking at the study overall: The collaborator samples originated in the United States, Italy and Spain and spanned the acute and convalescent phases of COVID-19. HLA class I and class II types, where available, came from metadata supplied by the sample provider rather than from assay-based typing. The material from the prospective study consisted of cDNA or gDNA derived from T cells, B-cell-depleted T cells, or PBMCs. A de-identified subject ID, COVID-19 status, age in years and sex were almost always included in the sample metadata. Deeply sampled blood TCRbeta repertoires from subjects exposed to, actively infected with, or recovered from COVID-19 were included in the dataset. Samples came from the ongoing ImmuneRACE study (first 160 participants) plus 1,254 subjects from 6 global collaborators. The repertoires were released in a freely available public database intended as a resource for research on the immune response to SARS-CoV-2.

TCRbeta CDR3 regions were amplified from genomic DNA by means of the immunoSEQ Assay, a bias-controlled multiplex PCR. The authors' analysis ran thus. Within the assay, amplification of reference gene primers was used to estimate how many nucleated cells each sample contained. Sequence reads were collapsed and filtered to measure the absolute abundance of every unique TCRbeta CDR3 rearrangement. For each sample, productive Simpson clonality was calculated as the square root of Simpson's diversity index across productive rearrangements. TCRdb limited this immuneACCESS table to in-frame rearrangements with V and J called. A share of clones is missing; checked studies link under half to unresolved V genes, and the rest is unexplained. The V and J calls and clone size were taken over from that table, and D and trimming were inferred from the DNA. This sample has 250,000 to 350,000 clones in its table, and around 87% of those were observed once. The biggest ten clones account for 7.8% of the sample.

V gives up 4 bases and J gives up 8 bases, and the segment between their germline ends measures 12 bases. Including the terminal cysteine and phenylalanine, the CDR3 comprises 13 residues. This entry keeps only the CDR3 DNA: 39 bases, framed from base 1. Via the germline V gene, CDR1 is SGHTA and CDR2 FQGNSA. General findings and caveats noted by the study authors: How much clinical and demographic metadata was included differed by source and by participant, and the metadata was provided uncurated.

Note on this clone: The target of this receptor is not known. Base qualities are missing; no much larger clone stands one base away.

Samples from volunteer blood donors who had recovered from COVID-19 were contributed by a second Seattle source. Each collaborating institution followed its own protocols to collect whole blood in K2EDTA tubes. Collaborator samples were shipped for TCRbeta analysis as frozen whole blood, isolated PBMCs, or DNA extracted from either sample type. The sequence came from a woman between 45 and 65 years old who had recovered from COVID-19. Recombination joined TRBV7-2 with TRBJ1-5, with the D gene not clear enough to name. Input material: peripheral blood. The CDR3 protein sequence reads: CASSYGDREPQHF. The DNA sequence is TGTGCCAGCAGCTACGGGGATCGGGAGCCCCAGCATTTT.